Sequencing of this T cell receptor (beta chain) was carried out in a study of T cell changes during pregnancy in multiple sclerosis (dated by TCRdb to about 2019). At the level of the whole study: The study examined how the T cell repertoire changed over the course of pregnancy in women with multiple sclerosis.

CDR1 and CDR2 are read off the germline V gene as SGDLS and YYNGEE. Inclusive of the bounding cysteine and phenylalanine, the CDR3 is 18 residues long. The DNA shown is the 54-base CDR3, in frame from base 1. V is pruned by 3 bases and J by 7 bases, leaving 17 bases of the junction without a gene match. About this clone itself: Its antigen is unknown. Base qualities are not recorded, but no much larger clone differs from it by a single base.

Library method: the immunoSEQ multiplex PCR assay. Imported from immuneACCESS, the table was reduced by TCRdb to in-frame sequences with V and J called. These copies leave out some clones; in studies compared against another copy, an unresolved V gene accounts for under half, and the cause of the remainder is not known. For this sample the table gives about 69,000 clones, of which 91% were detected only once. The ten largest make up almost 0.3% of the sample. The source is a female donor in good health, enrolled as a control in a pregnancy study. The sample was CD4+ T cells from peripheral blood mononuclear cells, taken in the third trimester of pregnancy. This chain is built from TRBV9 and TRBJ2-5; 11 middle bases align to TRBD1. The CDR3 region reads CASSGLRPGTGGSGTQYF. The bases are TGTGCCAGCAGCGGCCTAAGACCCGGGACAGGGGGTTCGGGGACCCAGTACTTC.